The text below deals with one TCR beta chain. Its specificity is unknown. The table came from immunoSEQ multiplex PCR; TCRdb's copy has only in-frame clones and leaves some out. Seen here are tens of thousands of clones, about 89% observed once, and the top ten hold more than 1.5%. This sample is part of a study of OX40 agonist ivuxolimab in advanced cancers. Enrollment shut out patients with autoimmune disease history or systemic immunosuppression. The investigators sampled blood at baseline, at cycle 4 day 1, and at cycle 7 day 1. The CDR3 is made up of 13 amino acids. Trimming at V came to 4 bases and at J to 3 bases, leaving 4 bases not matched to a gene. CDR1 SQVTM and CDR2 ANQGSEA come from the germline V gene. General study points: Relatively little clonal expansion, among the lowest observed, appeared in partial responders at 0.1-3.0 mg/kg. The investigators did not determine what antigen specificity the expanded peripheral T cells had.

Material: CD4+ or CD8+ T cells sorted from blood, obtained in a trial of the OX40 agonist ivuxolimab. The rearrangement joins TRBV29-1 to TRBJ2-7; 9 bases map to TRBD2. This TCR came from an adult with an advanced solid tumor such as melanoma, head and neck, liver or kidney cancer. The chain's CDR3 is CSVGRREGYEQYF. In nucleotides, the CDR3 is TGCAGCGTTGGGCGGCGGGAGGGCTACGAGCAGTACTTC.